The 24 T cell receptor beta chains listed next were all sequenced from one sample in a study of blood T cells in healthy people across ages. The authors ran a second PCR of about 6 to 12 cycles using a sample-barcoded 5' primer and a J-beta primer mix. TCRdb ran MiXCR on the 5' RACE reads and lists one entry per CDR3 protein. This table holds hundreds of thousands of distinct CDR3 sequences, about 34% found once. Sequenced material: blood. The source of these receptors is a man aged 18-30 years in good health.

This clonotype was picked up many times. The rearrangement uses TRBV12-3 or TRBV12-4 and TRBJ2-7; TRBD1 is a possible D gene (7 bases). This CDR3 contains 13 residues. V lost 6 bases, J lost 1 base, and 10 bases lay in between. Written as DNA, the CDR3 is TGTGCCAGCAGGGCGGGACAGTCCTACGAGCAGTACTTC. This translates into CASRAGQSYEQYF.

The V and J genes are TRBV7-2 and TRBJ1-2; D uncertain. Trimming left V 5 bases short and J 6 bases short, with 19 bases between. This CDR3 has 15 residues. Germline V gene lookup returns CDR1 SGHTA and CDR2 FQGNSA. The CDR3 region has the DNA TGTGCCAGCAGCCTTAGTACTGGCGTATGGGATGGCTACACCTTC. It encodes CASSLSTGVWDGYTF.

This clonotype was observed a handful of times. V and J are TRBV11-2 and TRBJ2-3, with TRBD1 identical over 7 bases. There are 16 residues in the CDR3. Looked up from germline, CDR1 is SGHAT and CDR2 is FQNNGV. V gave up 2 bases and J gave up 4 bases; unmatched junction bases: 9. CDR3 sequence reads: CASSLNQYRGPDTQYF. The CDR3 DNA follows: TGTGCCAGCAGCTTAAACCAGTACAGGGGACCAGATACGCAGTATTTT.

This chain uses TRBV4-1 with TRBJ1-3; D is unclear. The CDR3 totals 18 residues. V was clipped by 0 bases and J by 0 bases, with 15 bases between them. The germline V gene encodes CDR1 MGHRA and CDR2 YSYEKL. DNA of the CDR3: TGCGCCAGCAGCCAAGATCCCAAAGCCCTGAGCTCTGGAAACACCATATATTTT. Protein sequence: CASSQDPKALSSGNTIYF.

Here the CDR3 reads CASFRTGQTYGYTF. The CDR3 DNA is TGTGCCAGCTTTCGGACAGGGCAGACCTATGGCTACACCTTC. The rearrangement joins TRBV12-3 or TRBV12-4 to TRBJ1-2, with 8 bases aligning to TRBD1. Trimming cost V 8 bases and J 4 bases; bases outside gene matches: 9. CDR3 size: 14 residues.

This chain joins TRBV20-1 and TRBJ2-4; no clear D. The DNA end lines up better with TRBJ2-5; the J call may be wrong. The CDR3 consists of 14 residues. Germline-derived CDR1 and CDR2 are DFQATT and SNEGSKA (reference sequence). The CDR3, as DNA: TGCAGTGCTAGAGATCCCCCGGGTTCAGAGACCCAGTACTTC. Translating it yields CSARDPPGSETQYF.

This chain joins TRBV7-2 and TRBJ2-7; the D gene is possibly TRBD1 (5 bases). Trimming shortened V by 3 bases and J by 5 bases, and 14 bases separated the two germline ends. CDR3 length equals 14 residues. Per the germline V gene, CDR1 is SGHTA and CDR2 is FQGNSA. The CDR3, as DNA: TGTGCCAGCAGCTTCGGCACCAGCAGGGACGAGCAGTACTTC. Its translation is CASSFGTSRDEQYF. Based on the CDR3 plus reference TRBV7-2 and TRBJ2-7, the full variable domain is GAGVSQSPSNKVTEKGKDVELRCDPISGHTALYWYRQSLGQGLEFLIYFQGNSAPDKSGLPSDRFSAERTGGSVSTLTIQRTQQEDSAVYLCASSFGTSRDEQYFGPGTRLTVT.

For this clonotype: A read error may explain this, as a much larger clone is one base away. V usage is TRBV12-3 or TRBV12-4 and J usage is TRBJ1-1; possible D gene TRBD1, 5 bases. V lost 9 bases to trimming and J lost 2 bases, with 16 bases between them. The CDR3 covers 14 residues. The CDR3 coding sequence is TGTGCCAGTCGGGGGGGAGAAGTAAACACTGAAGCTTTCTTT. Translated: CASRGGEVNTEAFF.

This clonotype was seen repeatedly, ten times or more. The chain couples TRBV7-2 to TRBJ2-1, with 12 bases matching TRBD2. Germline V gives CDR1 SGHTA, CDR2 FQGNSA. V lost 5 bases to trimming and J lost 4 bases; unmatched junction nucleotides: 3. The CDR3 has 15 amino acids. The CDR3 is CASSGGTSGYNEQFF. DNA for the CDR3: TGTGCCAGCAGCGGCGGGACTAGCGGGTACAATGAGCAGTTCTTC.

This sequence joins TRBV20-1 and TRBJ2-1; D may match TRBD1 or TRBD2 (5 bases each). The CDR3 has 14 residues. The V gene's germline CDR1 is DFQATT and CDR2 SNEGSKA (reference sequence). Between the trimmed V and J ends, which lost 5 bases and 8 bases, there was a span of 19 bases. CDR3 coding DNA: TGCAGTGCTTCCCGAGGGACCCCAGGCGATGAGCAGTTCTTC. Translation gives CSASRGTPGDEQFF.

This chain uses TRBV7-2 with TRBJ1-4; 7 positions match TRBD1. The CDR3 consists of 16 residues. The ends lost 1 base at V and 7 bases at J; junction bases unmatched: 9. Germline V lookup: CDR1 SGHTA, CDR2 FQGNSA. The CDR3 loop is CASSLGSVTGTEKLFF. Here the CDR3 DNA reads TGTGCCAGCAGCTTAGGTTCGGTGACAGGGACTGAAAAACTGTTTTTT. Based on the CDR3 plus reference TRBV7-2 and TRBJ1-4, the full variable domain is GAGVSQSPSNKVTEKGKDVELRCDPISGHTALYWYRQSLGQGLEFLIYFQGNSAPDKSGLPSDRFSAERTGGSVSTLTIQRTQQEDSAVYLCASSLGSVTGTEKLFFGSGTQLSVL.

This clonotype appeared a few times. The rearrangement links TRBV7-3 to TRBJ2-1; 10 bases agree with TRBD2. This CDR3 spans 15 amino acids. V dropped 5 bases and J dropped 8; count of bases not matched to a gene: 9. Germline values: CDR1 SGHTA, CDR2 FQGTGA. The CDR3 DNA sequence: TGTGCCAGCAGCCCAAGCGGGGGGGCCGTCTATGAGCAGTTCTTC. Its translation: CASSPSGGAVYEQFF. Full variable domain (rest looked up from reference TRBV7-3 and TRBJ2-1): GAGVSQTPSNKVTEKGKYVELRCDPISGHTALYWYRQSLGQGPEFLIYFQGTGAADDSGLPNDRFFAVRPEGSVSTLKIQRTERGDSAVYLCASSPSGGAVYEQFFGPGTRLTVL.

In the case of this clonotype: The junction shows a germline mismatch at one end, possibly a read error. The V and J genes are TRBV4-1 and TRBJ2-3, with TRBD1 matching 10 bases. Looked up from germline, CDR1 is MGHRA and CDR2 is YSYEKL. The CDR3 runs 14 residues. This CDR3 reads CASSQGQGADTRYF. The CDR3 DNA is TGCGCCAGCAGCCAAGGACAGGGGGCGGATACGCGGTATTTT.

The chain recombines TRBV20-1 with TRBJ1-4, with 7 nucleotides matching TRBD1. Germline V lookup: CDR1 DFQATT, CDR2 SNEGSKA (reference sequence). The CDR3 loop spans 15 amino acids. Losses at the gene ends were 3 bases for V and 6 bases for J; bases not matched to a gene: 10. CDR3 in amino acids: CSARTPWQGDEKLFF. DNA for the CDR3: TGCAGTGCTAGGACCCCTTGGCAGGGGGATGAAAAACTGTTTTTT.

The chain carries TRBV4-2 and TRBJ2-7; weak D call: TRBD1 (6 bases). The CDR3 length is 15 residues. Between the trimmed V and J ends, which lost 3 bases and 5 bases, there was a span of 17 bases. Germline V gene sequence: CDR1 LGHNA, CDR2 YNFKEQ. The CDR3 DNA sequence: TGTGCCAGCAGCCAGGGACCTACAGGGATCGACGAGCAGTACTTC. This gives the protein CASSQGPTGIDEQYF.

The rearrangement links TRBV12-3 or TRBV12-4 to TRBJ1-2; D uncertain. This CDR3 has 15 residues. V lost 1 base to trimming and J lost 4 bases, with 13 bases between them. CDR3 sequence (DNA): TGTGCCAGCAGTTTAGTAGTGGGCGCAGCCTATGGCTACACCTTC. It yields the protein CASSLVVGAAYGYTF.

This clonotype was picked up one time. This chain links TRBV29-1 with TRBJ2-3; 7 bases match TRBD1. Looked up from germline, CDR1 is SQVTM and CDR2 is ANQGSEA. The length of the CDR3 is 14 residues. With V trimmed by 2 bases and J by 5 bases, 7 bases remained unmatched. This CDR3 reads CSVERDRERDTQYF. DNA for the CDR3: TGCAGCGTTGAACGCGACAGGGAGAGAGATACGCAGTATTTT.

V usage is TRBV12-3 or TRBV12-4 and J usage is TRBJ2-1; TRBD2 is a possible D gene (6 bases). Trimming shortened V by 5 bases and J by 0 bases, and 11 bases separated the two germline ends. This CDR3 has 15 residues. Written as DNA, the CDR3 is TGTGCCAGCAGTCAAGCCGGGGGCTCCTACAATGAGCAGTTCTTC. Its protein is CASSQAGGSYNEQFF.

J is TRBJ1-2 and V is TRBV9; D not certain. The CDR3 covers 14 residues. V was cut by 6 bases and J by 2 bases, with 14 bases left in between. Germline CDR1 is SGDLS and CDR2 is YYNGEE. The CDR3 DNA follows: TGTGCCAGCAACCCCTCGATCGTCAACTATGGCTACACCTTC. This translates into CASNPSIVNYGYTF. The entire variable domain, with the rest obtained from reference TRBV9 and TRBJ1-2, is as follows: DSGVTQTPKHLITATGQRVTLRCSPRSGDLSVYWYQQSLDQGLQFLIQYYNGEERAKGNILERFSAQQFPDLHSELNLSSLELGDSALYFCASNPSIVNYGYTFGSGTRLTVV.

Notes on this clonotype: One end of the junction is discordant with germline, which a read error may explain. This chain uses TRBV7-9 with TRBJ2-3; D may be TRBD2 (5 bases). The CDR3 is made up of 15 amino acids. CDR1 SEHNR and CDR2 FQNEAQ come from the germline V gene (reference sequence). The CDR3 region is CAGSLASGSTDTQYF. In nucleotides, the CDR3 is TGTGCCGGCAGCTTAGCGTCTGGGAGCACAGATACGCAGTATTTT.

The V call is TRBV20-1, the J call TRBJ1-5; weak D call: TRBD1 (5 bases). The CDR3 has 15 residues. The germline V and J ends were trimmed by 1 base and 6 bases, with 16 bases remaining between them. Per germline, CDR1 DFQATT and CDR2 SNEGSKA (reference sequence). CDR3 residues: CSARVTDKPFQPQHF. For the CDR3, the DNA is TGCAGTGCTAGAGTGACGGACAAACCATTTCAGCCCCAGCATTTT.

The sample holds a few counts of this clonotype. J is TRBJ2-7 and V is TRBV6-2 or TRBV6-3; D call uncertain. The CDR3 is made up of 12 amino acids. Trimming shortened V by 6 bases and J by 3 bases, and 9 bases separated the two germline ends. In germline, CDR1 is MNHEY, CDR2 SVGEGT. The CDR3 spells CASRQLNYEQYF. The DNA for the CDR3 is TGTGCCAGCAGACAGCTTAACTACGAGCAGTACTTC.

The chain combines TRBV4-1 with TRBJ2-1, with 12 bases that match TRBD2. From germline, CDR1 is MGHRA and CDR2 YSYEKL. Trimming cost V 2 bases and J 10 bases; bases outside gene matches: 9. This CDR3 has 16 amino acids. The CDR3 nucleotides are TGCGCCAGCAGCCAAACTGTCGCACTAGCGGGGGGCGAGCAGTTCTTC. This gives the protein CASSQTVALAGGEQFF.

The chain joins TRBV6-2 or TRBV6-3 to TRBJ1-6, with D hard to call. V lost 7 bases to trimming and J lost 4 bases, with 11 bases between them. CDR3 length equals 14 residues. Germline V gives CDR1 MNHEY, CDR2 SVGEGT. The CDR3 protein is CASTKDGYNSPLHF. DNA for the CDR3: TGTGCCAGCACAAAAGACGGATATAATTCACCCCTCCACTTT.